These 20 T cell receptor beta chains originate from one sample sequenced in a study of blood T cell repertoires in COVID-19. Measured with immunoSEQ multiplex PCR; TCRdb has only the in-frame clones, and not every one. This table has some 78,000 clones, about 88% appearing once. The sample comprised peripheral blood. The receptors were sampled from an older man with active or convalescent COVID-19.

J is TRBJ2-3 and V is TRBV27; TRBD2 agrees at 8 bases. The CDR3 is made up of 18 amino acids. With 4 bases clipped from V and 2 bases from J, the junction kept 14 bases outside the gene matches. Germline lookup yields CDR1 MNHEY and CDR2 SMNVEV (reference sequence). CDR3 protein: CASSSPFRAGASTDTQYF. CDR3 nucleotides: TGTGCCAGCAGTTCCCCCTTCCGAGCGGGGGCCTCCACAGATACGCAGTATTTT.

The chain is built from TRBV18 and TRBJ1-1; 11 bases agree with TRBD1. Per germline, CDR1 KGHSH and CDR2 LQKENI. The CDR3 sequence is 16 residues long. The V segment lost 6 bases and the J segment 3 bases; nucleotides outside the gene matches: 9. The CDR3 sequence is CASSRTGGFRDTEAFF. Written as DNA, the CDR3 is TGTGCCAGCTCCAGGACAGGGGGCTTTAGGGACACTGAAGCTTTCTTT. The complete variable domain, with remaining parts taken from reference TRBV18 and TRBJ1-1, reads NAGVMQNPRHLVRRRGQEARLRCSPMKGHSHVYWYRQLPEEGLKFMVYLQKENIIDESGMPKERFSAEFPKEGPSILRIQQVVRGDSAAYFCASSRTGGFRDTEAFFGQGTRLTVV.

The chain couples TRBV2 to TRBJ2-5; 12 bases are a match to TRBD2. With V trimmed by 11 bases and J by 4 bases, 11 bases remained unmatched. CDR1 is SNHLY, CDR2 FYNNEI, per germline. CDR3 length: 15 residues. The CDR3 sequence is CAGRLAGASGETQYF. The CDR3 DNA reads as TGTGCCGGCCGACTAGCGGGGGCCTCCGGAGAGACCCAGTACTTC.

This sequence joins TRBV7-8 and TRBJ2-1; D not certain. This CDR3 has 14 amino acids. Germline V gene sequence: CDR1 SGHVS, CDR2 FQNEAQ. The V end was cut by 0 bases, the J end by 2 bases, with 5 bases between. The CDR3 spells CASSLAGAYNEQFF. The DNA for the CDR3 is TGTGCCAGCAGCTTAGCGGGCGCCTACAATGAGCAGTTCTTC.

This clone was observed a handful of times. V gene TRBV10-2 combines with J gene TRBJ1-1; the D gene is possibly TRBD1 (6 bases). V lost 5 bases, J lost 3 bases, and 22 bases lay in between. The germline V gene encodes CDR1 WSHSY and CDR2 SAAADI. The CDR3 is made up of 17 amino acids. CDR3 residues: CASSTDFYREADTEAFF. The CDR3 DNA reads TGCGCCAGCAGTACTGACTTCTACAGGGAAGCGGACACTGAAGCTTTCTTT.

The chain links TRBV24-1 to TRBJ1-5; perhaps TRBD1 as D (5 bases). This CDR3 spans 16 amino acids. CDR1 and CDR2 from the germline V gene are KGHDR and SFDVKD. V was pared by 7 bases and J by 4 bases, with 19 bases between. The CDR3 nucleotides are TGTGCCACCAGCGATACCCGATTGGGGCTGAATCAGCCCCAGCATTTT. This gives the protein CATSDTRLGLNQPQHF.

V and J are TRBV9 and TRBJ2-1; 8 bases map to TRBD2. The CDR3 has 16 amino acids. Trimming removed 1 base from V and 0 bases from J; junction bases left unmatched: 3. The germline CDR1 and CDR2 sequences are SGDLS and YYNGEE. CDR3 region: CASSVSGGFSYNEQFF. CDR3 bases: TGTGCCAGCAGCGTAAGCGGGGGATTCTCCTACAATGAGCAGTTCTTC.

J is TRBJ2-7 and V is TRBV4-3; TRBD1 matches at 7 bases. This CDR3 is built from 16 residues. Germline CDR1 and CDR2: LGHNA and YSLEER. The V gene end was trimmed by 1 base and the J gene end by 5 bases; junction bases not matched to a gene: 11. The CDR3 reads CASSQVGLTGSHEQYF. The CDR3 coding sequence is TGCGCCAGCAGCCAAGTAGGACTGACAGGGAGTCACGAGCAGTACTTC.

This chain connects TRBV30 to TRBJ2-7, with 10 bases that match TRBD1. Germline assignment: CDR1 GTSNPN and CDR2 SVGIG (reference sequence). The CDR3 covers 15 residues. The ends lost 2 bases at V and 0 bases at J; junction bases unmatched: 4. As DNA, the CDR3 is TGTGCCTGGAGTATCGACAGGGGGCTCTCCTACGAGCAGTACTTC. Its translation is CAWSIDRGLSYEQYF.

This chain connects TRBV27 to TRBJ2-5, with a weak D call TRBD1 (6 bases). With 2 bases removed from V and 1 base from J, the gap between germline ends came to 11 bases. Germline V gene lookup returns CDR1 MNHEY and CDR2 SMNVEV (reference sequence). The CDR3 loop spans 15 amino acids. The CDR3 here is CASSLQGTRQETQYF. CDR3 bases: TGTGCCAGCAGTTTACAGGGGACCCGCCAAGAGACCCAGTACTTC.

The genes are TRBV11-2 and TRBJ1-2; perhaps TRBD1 as D (5 bases). Germline loops: CDR1 SGHAT, CDR2 FQNNGV. Trimming left V 5 bases short and J 4 bases short, with 17 bases between. There are 15 residues in the CDR3. CDR3 bases: TGTGCCAGCAGCCCCAGAGGCAGGGTTTCCTATGGCTACACCTTC. Residues: CASSPRGRVSYGYTF.

The V call is TRBV24-1, the J call TRBJ2-7; D call uncertain. The V end lost 9 bases, the J end lost 5 bases, and 16 bases lay between the germline ends. Germline V CDR1 and CDR2: KGHDR, SFDVKD. This CDR3 region has 13 residues. CDR3 residues: CATSPFGSDEQYF. The DNA for the CDR3 is TGTGCCACCTCTCCCTTCGGGTCGGACGAGCAGTACTTC.

The gene calls are TRBV5-3 and TRBJ2-1; weak D call: TRBD2 (6 bases). TRBV5-3 qualifies as an ORF whose function is uncertain. Trimming left V 4 bases short and J 1 base short, with 12 bases between. The CDR3 runs 15 residues. CDR3 nucleotides: TGTGCCAGAAGCAGTATTGGGGGGTCCTACAATGAGCAGTTCTTC. Amino acids: CARSSIGGSYNEQFF.

V and J are TRBV12-3 or TRBV12-4 and TRBJ1-1, with D uncertain. V gave up 7 bases and J gave up 12 bases, with 21 bases separating them. The CDR3 loop spans 13 amino acids. The CDR3, as DNA: TGTGCCAGCAATCCCTCGGGTACTAGGAAAACTTTCTTT. Translated: CASNPSGTRKTFF.

The chain employs TRBV4-1 and TRBJ1-2; no firm D call. The CDR3 contains 15 residues. Trimming removed 0 bases from V and 4 bases from J, with 12 bases in between. The germline V gene has CDR1 MGHRA and CDR2 YSYEKL. Here the CDR3 DNA reads TGCGCCAGCAGCCAAGAAGAGGGTTCCGTCTATGGCTACACCTTC. Protein product: CASSQEEGSVYGYTF.

The chain joins TRBV4-1 to TRBJ2-1; no definite D call. Trimming removed 3 bases from V and 0 bases from J, with 15 bases in between. This CDR3 has 17 amino acids. Germline V gene sequence: CDR1 MGHRA, CDR2 YSYEKL. CDR3 in amino acids: CASSQRIGSTSYNEQFF. The CDR3 region has the DNA TGCGCCAGCAGCCAGAGAATCGGTTCCACCTCCTACAATGAGCAGTTCTTC.

This chain links TRBV11-2 with TRBJ2-7, with 8 nucleotides matching TRBD2. Germline loops: CDR1 SGHAT, CDR2 FQNNGV. Trimming at V came to 1 base and at J to 5 bases, leaving 10 bases not matched to a gene. This CDR3 contains 16 residues. CDR3 in amino acids: CASSLGSGGALHEQYF. CDR3 nucleotides: TGTGCCAGCAGCTTAGGCTCCGGGGGGGCCCTTCACGAGCAGTACTTC.

The chain is built from TRBV3-1 (or the pseudogene TRBV3-2) and TRBJ1-1, with D possibly being TRBD1 (5 bases). V was trimmed by 1 base and J by 10 bases, leaving 10 bases between them. CDR1 and CDR2 from the germline V gene are LGHDT and YNNKEL (reference sequence). The CDR3 length is 12 residues. CDR3 protein: CASSQARVRAFF. The CDR3, as DNA: TGTGCCAGCAGCCAAGCCAGGGTACGAGCTTTCTTT.

The table lists this clone with a few counts. The chain uses TRBV7-2 and TRBJ1-1; TRBD1 might be the D (6 bases). V gave up 3 bases and J gave up 5 bases, with 13 bases separating them. CDR1 is SGHTA, CDR2 FQGNSA, per germline. This CDR3 contains 14 residues. CDR3 region: CASSFYRAGTEAFF. The CDR3 coding sequence is TGTGCCAGCAGCTTTTACAGGGCTGGGACTGAAGCTTTCTTT.

The V and J genes are TRBV18 and TRBJ2-7; D unresolved. CDR3 length: 14 amino acids. Trimming cost V 5 bases and J 5 bases, with 16 bases left between them. Germline CDR1 KGHSH, CDR2 LQKENI. CDR3 residues: CASSTVYSPDEQYF. In nucleotides, the CDR3 is TGTGCCAGCTCAACGGTGTACAGTCCCGACGAGCAGTACTTC.